Here is one T cell receptor beta chain with its context. The antigen remains unidentified. Between the trimmed V and J ends, which lost 5 bases and 5 bases, there was a span of 10 bases. The germline gives CDR1 MNHEY, CDR2 SMNVEV (reference sequence). The length of the CDR3 is 12 residues. These data are taken from a study of response to subunit inactivated influenza vaccine. Study findings and constraints: Authors proposed each seasonal influenza vaccination draws in few new T cells.

Using its own MiXCR run on the RT-PCR reads, TCRdb lists one record per CDR3 protein. Here the sample spans 610,000 or so distinct CDR3 sequences, 14% being singletons. The material sequenced was PBMCs from blood, taken about 13 days after vaccination. This chain links TRBV27 with TRBJ2-7, with D perhaps TRBD1 or TRBD2 (5 bases each). This clonotype was obtained from a man aged 50 to 60 who received an inactivated influenza vaccine. The CDR3 coding sequence is TGTGCCAGCAGTCCGGGGACCAACGAGCAGTACTTC. This sequence encodes CASSPGTNEQYF.